The 9 T cell receptor beta chains reported below all come from one sample, sequenced in a study of T cells in Graves' hyperthyroidism and ophthalmopathy (dated by TCRdb to the late 2010s). Receptors were amplified or captured by multiplex PCR. Sequencing was performed on an Illumina HiSeq 2000. TCR beta CDR3 regions were amplified from RNA transcripts. A first-round RT-PCR of the TCR CDR3 used the HTBI primer set with the Qiagen OneStep RT-PCR kit. TCRdb's own reprocessing of the public reads used fastp at Q25 and MiXCR and kept productive beta chains. Merged by CDR3 protein, the rows form single entries marked with the most common genes and DNA. For this sample the table gives 85,000 to 110,000 distinct CDR3 sequences, of which less than 55% were detected only once. The ten largest clones add up to roughly 24% of the sample. The sample taken for sequencing was blood. The source is a man in his forties with Graves' hyperthyroidism.

This clonotype was observed at least ten times. The chain links TRBV7-2 to TRBJ2-3, with D possibly matching TRBD2 (6 bases). The V and J ends lost 0 bases and 1 base respectively, with 11 bases between them. CDR3 length equals 16 residues. From germline, CDR1 is SGHTA and CDR2 FQGNSA. This CDR3 reads CASSLANSGGTDTQYF. Here the CDR3 DNA reads TGTGCCAGCAGCTTAGCAAATAGCGGCGGCACAGATACGCAGTATTTT. Full variable domain (rest looked up from reference TRBV7-2 and TRBJ2-3): GAGVSQSPSNKVTEKGKDVELRCDPISGHTALYWYRQSLGQGLEFLIYFQGNSAPDKSGLPSDRFSAERTGGSVSTLTIQRTQQEDSAVYLCASSLANSGGTDTQYFGPGTRLTVL.

The chain is built from TRBV11-1 and TRBJ1-1; TRBD1 might be the D (6 bases). V was cut by 5 bases and J by 2 bases, with 18 bases left in between. Germline V CDR1 and CDR2: SGHAT, FQDESV (reference sequence). The CDR3 length is 16 residues. The CDR3, as DNA: TGTGCCAGCAGCCCAAAGTGGGGGGGCCTTAACACTGAAGCTTTCTTT. It is translated as CASSPKWGGLNTEAFF.

This clonotype was picked up many times. The gene calls are TRBV7-2 and TRBJ2-7; TRBD1 or TRBD2 may be the D gene (5 bases each). CDR3 size: 15 residues. V was cut by 5 bases and J by 1 base, with 15 bases left in between. Germline V CDR1 and CDR2: SGHTA, FQGNSA. DNA for the CDR3: TGTGCCAGCAGCCCTCTGGGACGCAATTCCTACGAGCAGTACTTC. Its protein is CASSPLGRNSYEQYF. Combining the CDR3 with reference TRBV7-2 and TRBJ2-7 gives the whole variable domain GAGVSQSPSNKVTEKGKDVELRCDPISGHTALYWYRQSLGQGLEFLIYFQGNSAPDKSGLPSDRFSAERTGGSVSTLTIQRTQQEDSAVYLCASSPLGRNSYEQYFGPGTRLTVT.

This clonotype was seen a single time. CDR3 bases: TGTGCCAGCAGTCGGGGGACAGGGGGTTTCTTT. Residues: CASSRGTGGFF. The rearrangement uses TRBV12-3 or TRBV12-4 and TRBJ1-1; TRBD1 matches at 11 bases. The CDR3 sequence is 11 residues long. Losses at the gene ends were 5 bases for V and 13 bases for J; bases not matched to a gene: 3.

As to this clonotype: One junction end disagrees with the germline gene, perhaps due to a read error. V and J are TRBV20-1 and TRBJ1-2; 9 bases are a match to TRBD1. The CDR3 is 12 amino acids. The germline V gene has CDR1 DFQATT and CDR2 SNEGSKA (reference sequence). The CDR3 region is CSARDCGTGRTF. CDR3 bases: TGCAGTGCTAGAGATTGCGGGACAGGGCGCACATTC.

This clonotype has a count of ten or more. The chain recombines TRBV11-3 with TRBJ2-6, with D maybe TRBD2 (6 bases). The CDR3 extends over 16 amino acids. Germline lookup yields CDR1 SGHNT and CDR2 YENEEA. Trimming cost V 3 bases and J 2 bases, with 11 bases left between them. CDR3 amino acids: CASSLDRGAGANVLTF. CDR3 DNA: TGTGCCAGCAGCTTGGACCGCGGGGCTGGGGCCAACGTCCTGACTTTC.

A remark on this clonotype: This may arise from a read error, as a much more abundant clone is one base away. The chain joins TRBV6-6 to TRBJ2-1; maybe TRBD1 (5 bases). Germline CDR1 and CDR2: MNHNY and SVGAGI (reference sequence). This CDR3 spans 14 amino acids. CDR3 coding DNA: TGTGCCAGCAGTTACGACAGTTACTACAATGAGCAGCTCTTC. It encodes CASSYDSYYNEQLF.

This clonotype was counted ten times or more. The V gene is TRBV7-3, the J gene TRBJ2-7; D is perhaps TRBD1 or TRBD2 (5 bases each). The germline gives CDR1 SGHTA, CDR2 FQGTGA. The CDR3 sequence is 17 residues long. V lost 1 base and J lost 6, with 22 bases in between. CDR3 protein: CASSLNRFPGTGAEQYF. In DNA, the CDR3 is TGTGCCAGCAGCTTAAATAGGTTCCCCGGGACGGGCGCCGAGCAGTACTTC.

This clonotype was seen at least ten times. The J gene is TRBJ1-2, the V gene TRBV5-8; the match to TRBD1 covers 8 bases. Germline V gives CDR1 SGHTS, CDR2 YDEGEE. CDR3 length equals 15 residues. J lost 2 bases, V lost 4 bases, and 7 bases had no gene match. The CDR3, as DNA: TGTGCCAGCAGCCCTCGCAGACAGGGGAACTATGGCTACACCTTC. It encodes CASSPRRQGNYGYTF.